This T cell receptor beta chain emerged from a study of glioma-infiltrating T cells after dendritic cell vaccination. Looking at the study overall: Between the early 2000s and the early 2010s, patients got autologous tumor lysate-pulsed dendritic cell vaccines. Patients received three intradermal dendritic cell vaccine injections at biweekly intervals.

Germline-derived CDR1 and CDR2 are MGHRA and YSYEKL. The CDR3 sequence is 17 residues long. The primer mix had 60 V beta and 13 J beta primers. Measured with immunoSEQ multiplex PCR; TCRdb has only the in-frame clones, and not every one. The table lists over 80,000 clones, about 81% of them singletons. Stated time point: after dendritic cell vaccination, including at tumor progression/relapse. Before vaccination, two weeks after the third vaccination, and at progression, PBMC were collected. With respect to this clone: One junction end does not reproduce the germline sequence, and a read error may be involved.

The TCR comes from a human donor with glioblastoma. The chain uses TRBV4-1 and TRBJ2-3, with TRBD2 matching over 9 bases. Material: blood, obtained after dendritic cell vaccination. CDR3 amino acids: CASSRVSGAGGSDTQYF. The CDR3 nucleotides are TGCGCTAGCAGCCGTGTATCAGGAGCGGGAGGTTCAGATACGCAGTATTTT.